The rows below give T cell receptor beta chains drawn from one sample of a study of lymphopenia after photon versus proton radiotherapy. The assay was immunoSEQ multiplex PCR, and TCRdb's table has in-frame clones only and misses some. The data contain tens of thousands of clones, 85% to 90% of them singletons. Sequencing used peripheral blood, obtained from a patient treated with proton-based radiotherapy. The receptor set was obtained from a woman in her 70s with pancreatic cancer. Some clones in this sample may be carry-over from other donors' samples. The CDR3 runs from the conserved cysteine through the conserved F or W. Fields, in order: V gene, D gene, J gene, CDR3 protein. D genes are given only for firm matches.

>TRBV6-5|TRBD2|TRBJ2-2
CASSYSTGRDTGELFF
>TRBV6-4|.|TRBJ2-7
CASRSGVQGTYYEQYF
>TRBV28|.|TRBJ1-5
CASNRGDGPNSNQPQHF
>TRBV10-2|.|TRBJ1-2
CASSETSDIVGYTF
>TRBV5-1|.|TRBJ1-5
CASSFSPDQPQHF
>TRBV28|.|TRBJ1-6
CASSPVQGDNSPLHF
>TRBV30|TRBD2|TRBJ2-3
CASTSGRTDTQYF
>TRBV19|TRBD1|TRBJ1-2
CASTTPGTGVGYTF
>TRBV18|TRBD2|TRBJ2-1
CASSPREGLAGNEQFF
>TRBV5-4|.|TRBJ2-1
CASSTRDGPVEQFF
>TRBV29-1|.|TRBJ1-1
CSVAGQRNTEAFF
>TRBV10-3|.|TRBJ1-1
CAISEGGATEAFF
>TRBV6-1|.|TRBJ1-1
CASSERSVNTEAFF